Shown below are 32 T cell receptor beta chains from a single sample sequenced in a study of identical twins. Each CDR3 protein gets one entry after TCRdb re-called the 5' RACE reads with MiXCR. The sample shows about 700,000 distinct CDR3 sequences, less than 10% of them seen only once. The sample also formed part of further work on yellow fever vaccine responses in identical twins.

Sequencing was done on a sample of PBMCs. These receptor sequences come from a young woman in good health.

The V call is TRBV3-1, the J call TRBJ2-5; TRBD2 might be the D (5 bases). V dropped 2 bases and J dropped 5 bases, with 15 bases sitting between them. CDR3 length equals 15 residues. The germline V gene has CDR1 LGHDT and CDR2 YNNKEL (reference sequence). The CDR3 protein is CASSQPLLRGETQYF. CDR3 DNA sequence: TGTGCCAGCAGCCAACCACTCCTCAGAGGGGAGACCCAGTACTTC.

In its sample, this clonotype was seen a few times. This chain links TRBV29-1 with TRBJ2-6; D is undetermined. Germline V gives CDR1 SQVTM, CDR2 ANQGSEA. V was pared by 7 bases and J by 4 bases, with 8 bases between. This CDR3 is built from 12 residues. CDR3 sequence reads: CSADLGANVLTF. The DNA for the CDR3 is TGCAGCGCCGACTTAGGGGCCAACGTCCTGACTTTC.

The rearrangement uses TRBV20-1 and TRBJ2-1, with 10 bases fitting TRBD2. CDR3 size: 16 residues. Germline CDR1 DFQATT, CDR2 SNEGSKA (reference sequence). Unmatched junction bases numbered 11, after V lost 0 bases and J lost 9 bases. Here the CDR3 reads CSARDRAGGPIGEQFF. The CDR3 bases are TGCAGTGCTAGAGATCGAGCGGGAGGGCCTATCGGTGAGCAGTTCTTC.

The V call is TRBV11-2, the J call TRBJ2-1, with 7 bases fitting TRBD2. The germline V gene encodes CDR1 SGHAT and CDR2 FQNNGV. The CDR3 has 16 amino acids. The V and J ends lost 7 bases and 7 bases, in that order; junction bases with no gene match: 16. CDR3 sequence reads: CASKRGSGGGLNEQFF. The DNA for the CDR3 is TGTGCCAGCAAGCGGGGATCAGGTGGTGGATTGAATGAGCAGTTCTTC. Drawing the rest from reference TRBV11-2 and TRBJ2-1, the complete variable domain is EAGVAQSPRYKIIEKRQSVAFWCNPISGHATLYWYQQILGQGPKLLIQFQNNGVVDDSQLPKDRFSAERLKGVDSTLKIQPAKLEDSAVYLCASKRGSGGGLNEQFFGPGTRLTVL.

This clonotype appeared a few times. The chain recombines TRBV28 with TRBJ2-1; 9 bases are shared with TRBD2. Germline assignment: CDR1 MDHEN and CDR2 SYDVKM. The junction had 10 bases not matched to a gene; V was cut back by 2 bases and J by 8 bases. This CDR3 is built from 16 residues. CDR3 in amino acids: CASSLALGGGGDEQFF. DNA for the CDR3: TGTGCCAGCAGTTTAGCCCTCGGCGGGGGGGGGGATGAGCAGTTCTTC.

The chain joins TRBV25-1 to TRBJ1-2, with D unclear. Trimming removed 3 bases at V and 4 bases at J, with 12 bases between. This CDR3 has 14 residues. In germline, CDR1 is MGHDK, CDR2 SYGVNS. The CDR3 is CASSDLGNAYGYTF. CDR3 in DNA: TGTGCCAGCAGTGATTTAGGGAACGCCTATGGCTACACCTTC.

The CDR3 spells CATSRADEGFYEQFF. The CDR3 DNA sequence: TGTGCCACCAGCAGAGCGGACGAGGGATTCTATGAGCAGTTCTTC. The rearrangement links TRBV15 to TRBJ2-1; D perhaps matches TRBD2 (5 bases). The germline CDR1 and CDR2 sequences are LNHNV and YYDKDF (reference sequence). The CDR3 totals 15 residues. V was pared by 1 base and J by 8 bases, with 15 bases between.

This clonotype appeared a few times. The CDR3 DNA reads as TGTGCCACCAGTGAAACAGGGATTTCTGGGGCCAACGTCCTGACTTTC. As protein: CATSETGISGANVLTF. The V and J genes are TRBV24-1 and TRBJ2-6; a weak D match, TRBD1 (6 bases). Germline values: CDR1 KGHDR, CDR2 SFDVKD. V shed 4 bases and J shed 1 base, with 10 bases lying between them. This CDR3 contains 16 residues.

This chain connects TRBV6-5 to TRBJ2-1; the D is unclear. This CDR3 has 12 amino acids. Germline CDR1 reads MNHEY; CDR2 reads SVGAGI. Trimming removed 5 bases at V and 8 bases at J, with 10 bases between. The DNA for the CDR3 is TGTGCCAGCAGTAGAGGTATCGATGAGCAGTTCTTC. Its translation: CASSRGIDEQFF.

This clonotype appeared a few times. This chain uses TRBV10-3 with TRBJ1-6; 9 bases are shared with TRBD1. Germline CDR1 is ENHRY and CDR2 is SYGVKD. V trimming: 6 bases; J trimming: 10 bases; junction bases outside the gene matches: 4. The CDR3 totals 13 residues. The CDR3 DNA is TGTGCCATCAGACGGGACAGGGAGTCACCCCTCCACTTT. Its translation: CAIRRDRESPLHF.

This chain links TRBV6-1 with TRBJ2-7; D is ambiguous. The V end lost 5 bases, the J end lost 1 base, and 15 bases lay between the germline ends. The CDR3 is made up of 15 amino acids. Germline V CDR1 and CDR2: MNHNS, SASEGT. The CDR3 region has the DNA TGTGCCAGCAGTCCACCGGCGCCCGGATCCTACGAGCAGTACTTC. Encoded protein: CASSPPAPGSYEQYF.

This clonotype turned up a few times. This chain joins TRBV7-6 and TRBJ2-3; the match to TRBD1 covers 10 bases. In germline, CDR1 is SGHVS, CDR2 FNYEAQ. The length of the CDR3 is 16 residues. Trimming removed 5 bases from V and 2 bases from J; junction bases left unmatched: 7. The CDR3 coding sequence is TGTGCCAGCAGCCTCGGGACAGGGGAAAACACAGATACGCAGTATTTT. It is translated as CASSLGTGENTDTQYF.

This clonotype was found a few times. The genes are TRBV5-1 and TRBJ2-3; 8 nucleotides align to TRBD2. V trimming: 1 base; J trimming: 5 bases; junction bases outside the gene matches: 6. Germline V CDR1 and CDR2: SGHRS, YFSETQ. This CDR3 is 15 amino acids long. The CDR3 coding sequence is TGCGCCAGCAGCTTGAAGCGGGGGTACGAAGATACGCAGTATTTT. It encodes CASSLKRGYEDTQYF.

This clonotype was counted many times. The rearrangement links TRBV20-1 to TRBJ2-7; D perhaps matches TRBD2 (5 bases). The CDR3 has 12 amino acids. Per germline, CDR1 DFQATT and CDR2 SNEGSKA (reference sequence). Between the trimmed V and J ends, which lost 6 bases and 3 bases, there was a span of 12 bases. The DNA for the CDR3 is TGCAGTGCCCCCTTGAGGGTCTACGAGCAGTACTTC. Its protein product is CSAPLRVYEQYF.

The CDR3 is CSALDPLAYGYTF. In nucleotides, the CDR3 is TGCAGTGCCCTCGACCCTTTGGCATATGGCTACACCTTC. This chain uses TRBV20-1 with TRBJ1-2; D is ambiguous. This CDR3 has 13 residues. Germline CDR1 reads DFQATT; CDR2 reads SNEGSKA (reference sequence). The ends were cut back, 6 bases at V and 5 bases at J, with 16 bases in the middle.

This clonotype was counted a few times. The chain's CDR3 is CASSQDRSSQPQHF. CDR3 bases: TGTGCCAGCAGCCAAGATAGGTCCAGCCAGCCCCAGCATTTT. V is TRBV4-2 and J is TRBJ1-5; D uncertain. V was trimmed by 0 bases and J by 7 bases, leaving 10 bases between them. This CDR3 contains 14 residues. Germline lookup yields CDR1 LGHNA and CDR2 YNFKEQ.

The CDR3, as DNA: TGTGCCAGTAGTATAGCCCGGGGGACTGAAGCTTTCTTT. It is translated as CASSIARGTEAFF. V gene TRBV19 combines with J gene TRBJ1-1, with a possible D match to TRBD1 (5 bases). The germline V gene has CDR1 LNHDA and CDR2 SQIVND (reference sequence). V was pared by 1 base and J by 5 bases, with 8 bases between. The CDR3 is 13 residues long.

This clonotype was seen only a few times. The J gene is TRBJ2-3, the V gene TRBV15; D uncertain. The CDR3 sequence is 13 residues long. CDR1 is LNHNV, CDR2 YYDKDF, per germline (reference sequence). Trimming cost V 0 bases and J 6 bases, with 7 bases left between them. CDR3 sequence reads: CATSRDMGDTQYF. CDR3 nucleotide sequence: TGTGCCACCAGCAGAGATATGGGGGATACGCAGTATTTT.

There are a few counts of this clonotype. The V and J genes are TRBV12-3 or TRBV12-4 and TRBJ2-7; weak D call: TRBD2 (6 bases). This CDR3 has 16 residues. Between the trimmed V and J ends, which lost 1 base and 4 bases, there was a span of 17 bases. CDR3 sequence (DNA): TGTGCCAGCAGTTTAGGGAACGAGGGACTTTCATACGAGCAGTACTTC. Translation gives CASSLGNEGLSYEQYF.

This clonotype was recorded a few times. The chain is built from TRBV6-5 and TRBJ2-7; D uncertain. The CDR3 loop spans 13 amino acids. The V gene's germline CDR1 is MNHEY and CDR2 SVGAGI. V was cut by 3 bases and J by 3 bases, with 9 bases left in between. CDR3 coding DNA: TGTGCCAGCAGTTATGTTGGAGACTACGAGCAGTACTTC. This encodes CASSYVGDYEQYF.

This clonotype has a count of ten or more. V is TRBV29-1 and J is TRBJ2-4; 7 bases align to TRBD1. Losses at the gene ends were 6 bases for V and 0 bases for J; bases not matched to a gene: 8. From germline, CDR1 is SQVTM and CDR2 ANQGSEA. This CDR3 contains 15 residues. CDR3 in amino acids: CSVTGTDLAKNIQYF. The CDR3 region has the DNA TGCAGCGTGACCGGGACAGATCTAGCCAAAAACATTCAGTACTTC.

This clonotype was counted at least ten times. The gene calls are TRBV12-3 or TRBV12-4 and TRBJ2-2; perhaps D is TRBD1 or TRBD2 (6 bases each). Trimming removed 1 base from V and 6 bases from J, with 12 bases in between. The CDR3 is 15 amino acids. This chain's CDR3 is CASSLEGGVPGELFF. As DNA, the CDR3 is TGTGCCAGCAGTTTAGAGGGGGGCGTCCCCGGGGAGCTGTTTTTT.

This clonotype was seen a handful of times. This chain joins TRBV7-2 and TRBJ2-7, with 9 bases identical to TRBD2. The V gene end was trimmed by 7 bases and the J gene end by 3 bases; junction bases not matched to a gene: 16. Germline CDR1 SGHTA, CDR2 FQGNSA. The CDR3 covers 17 residues. CDR3 sequence (DNA): TGTGCCAGCAACTCCCCCCGCGGGAGGGCCTCACTCTACGAGCAGTACTTC. Amino acids: CASNSPRGRASLYEQYF.

The chain uses TRBV28 and TRBJ2-3, with TRBD2 matching over 10 bases. The V gene's germline CDR1 is MDHEN and CDR2 SYDVKM. The CDR3 is made up of 14 amino acids. The V gene end was trimmed by 8 bases and the J gene end by 5 bases; junction bases not matched to a gene: 7. The CDR3 sequence is CASLSGRYLDTQYF. The CDR3 bases are TGTGCCAGCCTTAGCGGGAGGTATTTAGATACGCAGTATTTT.

V gene TRBV20-1 combines with J gene TRBJ2-3; TRBD2 might be the D (5 bases). V lost 2 bases and J 5 bases, leaving 14 bases between the germline ends. CDR1 is DFQATT and CDR2 is SNEGSKA in the germline V gene (reference sequence). The CDR3 has 14 amino acids. The CDR3 DNA reads as TGCAGTGCTAGAAATACTAGGGAAGGAGATACGCAGTATTTT. The encoded protein is CSARNTREGDTQYF.

This clonotype came up many times. The J gene is TRBJ2-1, the V gene TRBV5-1, with 8 bases matching TRBD1. Germline V lookup: CDR1 SGHRS, CDR2 YFSETQ. The V segment lost 4 bases and the J segment 0 bases; nucleotides outside the gene matches: 6. This CDR3 comprises 16 residues. The CDR3 here is CASSRGQANSYNEQFF. Written as DNA, the CDR3 is TGCGCCAGCAGCCGGGGACAGGCCAACTCCTACAATGAGCAGTTCTTC.

The chain employs TRBV6-1 and TRBJ2-7, with D possibly being TRBD2 (5 bases). CDR1 MNHNS and CDR2 SASEGT come from the germline V gene. V was cut by 2 bases and J by 0 bases, with 14 bases left in between. The CDR3 covers 16 residues. The CDR3 DNA reads TGTGCCAGCAGTGAAAGGGAGAGACCCAGCTCCTACGAGCAGTACTTC. This translates into CASSERERPSSYEQYF.

The table lists this clonotype with a few counts. The CDR3 region is CASSQDTQSGYYNEQFF. Written as DNA, the CDR3 is TGCGCCAGCAGCCAAGATACCCAGAGCGGGTACTACAATGAGCAGTTCTTC. The rearrangement uses TRBV4-3 and TRBJ2-1; tentatively, D is TRBD2 (6 bases). V lost 0 bases, J lost 3 bases, and 15 bases lay in between. Germline V gene data show CDR1 as LGHNA and CDR2 as YSLEER. This CDR3 has 17 residues.

The J gene is TRBJ2-3, the V gene TRBV6-1; 8 positions match TRBD2. CDR3 length: 18 residues. The V gene end was trimmed by 3 bases and the J gene end by 2 bases; junction bases not matched to a gene: 13. Germline V lookup: CDR1 MNHNS, CDR2 SASEGT. In nucleotides, the CDR3 is TGTGCCAGCAGTGATTGGGCAGCGACTAGCGTAAACACAGATACGCAGTATTTT. Amino acid sequence: CASSDWAATSVNTDTQYF.

In this sample, this clonotype turned up a few times. The chain links TRBV4-3 to TRBJ2-5; TRBD2 aligns across 7 bases. CDR1 is LGHNA and CDR2 is YSLEER in the germline V gene. The ends lost 0 bases at V and 5 bases at J; junction bases unmatched: 9. The CDR3 length is 16 residues. The CDR3 sequence is CASSQDLPAGRETQYF. The CDR3 nucleotides read TGCGCCAGCAGCCAAGATCTTCCAGCGGGGAGGGAGACCCAGTACTTC.

This clonotype was observed a handful of times. The rearrangement joins TRBV20-1 to TRBJ2-5; 9 positions match TRBD2. The V gene's germline CDR1 is DFQATT and CDR2 SNEGSKA (reference sequence). J was trimmed by 1 base and V by 3 bases; bases with no gene match: 6. This CDR3 region has 15 residues. CDR3 sequence (DNA): TGCAGTGCTAGTACGGCTAGCGGGGTCCAAGAGACCCAGTACTTC. Amino acid sequence: CSASTASGVQETQYF.

This clonotype was seen only a few times. The chain links TRBV11-2 to TRBJ2-5, with 11 bases aligning to TRBD2. The CDR3 contains 17 residues. In germline, CDR1 is SGHAT, CDR2 FQNNGV. V shed 0 bases, J shed 5 bases, and the junction held 8 bases outside the gene matches. CDR3 DNA sequence: TGTGCCAGCAGCTTAGATACTACTAGCGGGAGTGGTGAGACCCAGTACTTC. Its translation: CASSLDTTSGSGETQYF. Variable domain in full (rest from reference TRBV11-2 and TRBJ2-5): EAGVAQSPRYKIIEKRQSVAFWCNPISGHATLYWYQQILGQGPKLLIQFQNNGVVDDSQLPKDRFSAERLKGVDSTLKIQPAKLEDSAVYLCASSLDTTSGSGETQYFGPGTRLLVL.